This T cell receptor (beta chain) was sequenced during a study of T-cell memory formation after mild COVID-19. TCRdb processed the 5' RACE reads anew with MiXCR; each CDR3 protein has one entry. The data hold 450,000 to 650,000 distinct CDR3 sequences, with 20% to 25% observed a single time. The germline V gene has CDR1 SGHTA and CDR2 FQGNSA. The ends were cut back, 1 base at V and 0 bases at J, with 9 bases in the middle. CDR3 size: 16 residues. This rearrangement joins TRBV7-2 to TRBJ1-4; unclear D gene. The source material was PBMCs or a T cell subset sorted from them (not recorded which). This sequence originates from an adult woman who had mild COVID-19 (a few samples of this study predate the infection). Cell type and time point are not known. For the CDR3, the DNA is TGTGCCAGCAGCTTAGGTGTTCCAGCAACTAATGAAAAACTGTTTTTT. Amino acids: CASSLGVPATNEKLFF.